These 31 T cell receptor beta chains were sequenced from one sample in a study of naive and memory T cell subsets listed by TCRdb under 2017. Libraries were constructed by UMI-ligation and nested PCR. For sequencing, an Illumina MiSeq was employed. The beta constant-region primer was an equimolar mix of two oligonucleotides covering both TRBC1 and TRBC2. TCRdb reworked the public reads: Q25 trimming with fastp, MiXCR clone assembly, productive beta chains retained. Every entry covers one CDR3 protein and lists the most common genes and DNA from its rows. The sample profile shows about 90,000 distinct CDR3 sequences; 7% to 7.5% of them were found once. The top ten clones comprise more than 1.5% of the sample. Sample: central memory CD4+ T cells from blood. Taken with the paper, the label for cell subset or site translates to: central memory, CD45RA- CD27+. These receptors were taken from a human donor in good health.

V is TRBV11-2 and J is TRBJ2-7; 7 bases are a match to TRBD2. Trimming removed 1 base from V and 0 bases from J; junction bases left unmatched: 3. This CDR3 contains 15 residues. CDR1 SGHAT and CDR2 FQNNGV come from the germline V gene. The CDR3 here is CASSLGGSRSYEQYF. CDR3 nucleotides: TGTGCCAGCAGCTTAGGCGGGAGCCGCTCCTACGAGCAGTACTTC.

This clonotype was counted at least ten times. The chain is built from TRBV3-1 and TRBJ1-4; D is unclear. This CDR3 has 14 residues. The germline CDR1 and CDR2 sequences are LGHDT and YNNKEL (reference sequence). V was cut by 2 bases and J by 8 bases, with 12 bases left in between. CDR3 loop: CASSQREGREKLFF. DNA of the CDR3: TGTGCCAGCAGCCAAAGGGAGGGTAGGGAAAAACTGTTTTTT.

V is TRBV7-9 and J is TRBJ1-4, with D uncertain. There are 15 residues in the CDR3. From germline, CDR1 is SEHNR and CDR2 FQNEAQ (reference sequence). The V end lost 5 bases, the J end lost 4 bases, and 14 bases lay between the germline ends. The CDR3 nucleotides read TGTGCCAGCAGCACACGCGAGGGCGTTAATGAAAAACTGTTTTTT. Translating it yields CASSTREGVNEKLFF.

This clonotype was counted ten times or more. The V gene is TRBV7-8, the J gene TRBJ1-4; possibly TRBD1 for D (6 bases). This CDR3 spans 15 amino acids. The ends were cut back, 3 bases at V and 6 bases at J, with 14 bases in the middle. The germline V gene encodes CDR1 SGHVS and CDR2 FQNEAQ. The CDR3 loop is CASSFTGFFDEKLFF. The CDR3, as DNA: TGTGCCAGCAGCTTCACAGGGTTCTTTGATGAAAAACTGTTTTTT. The variable domain in full, completed from reference TRBV7-8 and TRBJ1-4, reads GAGVSQSPRYKVAKRGQDVALRCDPISGHVSLFWYQQALGQGPEFLTYFQNEAQLDKSGLPSDRFFAERPEGSVSTLKIQRTQQEDSAVYLCASSFTGFFDEKLFFGSGTQLSVL.

This clonotype showed up just a few times. The chain couples TRBV27 to TRBJ2-1; TRBD2 matches at 9 bases. Looked up from germline, CDR1 is MNHEY and CDR2 is SMNVEV (reference sequence). This CDR3 has 16 residues. V shed 5 bases, J shed 0 bases, and the junction held 5 bases outside the gene matches. CDR3: CASSPSGESSYNEQFF. The CDR3 nucleotides are TGTGCCAGCAGTCCTAGCGGGGAGAGCTCCTACAATGAGCAGTTCTTC.

This clonotype was recorded many times. This chain connects TRBV29-1 to TRBJ1-1; tentatively, D is TRBD1 (6 bases). The CDR3 covers 12 residues. CDR1 SQVTM and CDR2 ANQGSEA come from the germline V gene. V was shortened by 5 bases and J by 4 bases, with 11 bases between the two germline ends. The CDR3 bases are TGCAGCGTTCGAGGGGGGAGCACTGAAGCTTTCTTT. Its translation: CSVRGGSTEAFF.

This clonotype was detected only a few times. The V and J genes are TRBV15 and TRBJ1-3; no clear D gene. Germline V gene data show CDR1 as LNHNV and CDR2 as YYDKDF (reference sequence). Trimming left V 6 bases short and J 1 base short, with 10 bases between. The CDR3 extends over 14 amino acids. CDR3 nucleotides: TGTGCCACCAGTGCTTCCACGTCTGGAAACACCATATATTTT. This sequence encodes CATSASTSGNTIYF.

The rearrangement uses TRBV5-6 and TRBJ2-5; D is unclear. This CDR3 is built from 11 residues. The ends were cut back, 3 bases at V and 6 bases at J, with 6 bases in the middle. Germline assignment: CDR1 SGHDT and CDR2 YYEEEE. For the CDR3, the DNA is TGTGCCAGCAGCTACGCACAGACCCAGTACTTC. It encodes CASSYAQTQYF.

This clonotype was found many times. CDR3 nucleotide sequence: TGCAGCGTTGTAGGGTCGGGACTGAAGAACACTGAAGCTTTCTTT. Protein: CSVVGSGLKNTEAFF. V is TRBV29-1 and J is TRBJ1-1, with D possibly being TRBD1 (5 bases). The ends were cut back, 4 bases at V and 1 base at J, with 16 bases in the middle. CDR3 length equals 15 residues. CDR1 is SQVTM, CDR2 ANQGSEA, per germline. The full variable domain, completed using reference TRBV29-1 and TRBJ1-1, is SAVISQKPSRDICQRGTSLTIQCQVDSQVTMMFWYRQQPGQSLTLIATANQGSEATYESGFVIDKFPISRPNLTFSTLTVSNMSPEDSSIYLCSVVGSGLKNTEAFFGQGTRLTVV.

This clonotype was picked up many times. The gene calls are TRBV7-2 and TRBJ2-5; 7 nucleotides align to TRBD1. Trimming took 5 bases from V and 0 from J; bases not matched to a gene: 6. Germline lookup yields CDR1 SGHTA and CDR2 FQGNSA. The CDR3 extends over 15 amino acids. CDR3 residues: CASSLGTANQETQYF. Here the CDR3 DNA reads TGTGCCAGCAGCCTGGGGACAGCTAACCAAGAGACCCAGTACTTC.

Ten or more counts support this clonotype. The chain employs TRBV18 and TRBJ1-2, with D possibly being TRBD1 (6 bases). The CDR3 has 16 residues. V was shortened by 0 bases and J by 2 bases, with 13 bases between the two germline ends. The germline CDR1 and CDR2 sequences are KGHSH and LQKENI. CDR3 sequence (DNA): TGTGCCAGCTCACCACCGGTCCGGACAGCAAACTATGGCTACACCTTC. Translation gives CASSPPVRTANYGYTF.

This clonotype was found a few times. The chain joins TRBV6-2 or TRBV6-3 to TRBJ1-2; D ambiguous. The CDR3 spans 12 residues. V lost 8 bases, J lost 2 bases, and 9 bases lay in between. Per germline, CDR1 MNHEY and CDR2 SVGEGT. DNA for the CDR3: TGTGCCAGCCGTGAGAGAAACTATGGCTACACCTTC. Translating gives CASRERNYGYTF.

This clonotype has only one observation. The gene calls are TRBV20-1 and TRBJ2-1; 7 bases are a match to TRBD2. Germline V gene data show CDR1 as DFQATT and CDR2 as SNEGSKA (reference sequence). After removal of 3 bases from V and 7 bases from J, the junction contained 9 bases not matched to a gene. This CDR3 region has 14 residues. The CDR3 sequence is CSARIAGVGNEQFF. The CDR3 nucleotides are TGCAGTGCTAGGATCGCGGGAGTGGGTAATGAGCAGTTCTTC.

CDR3 coding DNA: TGCAGCGTCGAGGACAGGCGGACCTACGAGCAGTACTTC. This sequence encodes CSVEDRRTYEQYF. V is TRBV29-1 and J is TRBJ2-7, with 7 bases fitting TRBD1. CDR3 length equals 13 residues. Germline lookup yields CDR1 SQVTM and CDR2 ANQGSEA. V was pared by 6 bases and J by 2 bases, with 7 bases of the junction left unmatched.

The V and J genes are TRBV4-1 and TRBJ1-4; TRBD1 might be the D (6 bases). Between the trimmed V and J ends, which lost 3 bases and 6 bases, there was a span of 14 bases. CDR1 and CDR2 from the germline V gene are MGHRA and YSYEKL. This CDR3 region has 15 residues. The DNA of the CDR3 is TGCGCCAGCAGCCATCAGGACAGAGATGATGAAAAACTGTTTTTT. Residues: CASSHQDRDDEKLFF.

This clonotype was seen repeatedly, ten times or more. The chain joins TRBV30 to TRBJ2-7; tentative D call: TRBD1 (5 bases). This CDR3 spans 14 amino acids. Germline CDR1 is GTSNPN and CDR2 is SVGIG (reference sequence). Trimming removed 5 bases at V and 3 bases at J, with 17 bases between. The CDR3 nucleotides read TGTGCCTGGGGGCCAGGGTCAGCGCGCTACGAGCAGTACTTC. Protein: CAWGPGSARYEQYF.

The table lists this clonotype with many counts. The V gene is TRBV6-2 or TRBV6-3, the J gene TRBJ1-1; weak D call: TRBD1 (6 bases). V shed 6 bases and J shed 4 bases, with 15 bases lying between them. The CDR3 is 14 residues long. The V gene's germline CDR1 is MNHEY and CDR2 SVGEGT. For the CDR3, the DNA is TGTGCCAGCAGCAGCCAGGGAGGGGGCACTGAAGCTTTCTTT. It is translated as CASSSQGGGTEAFF.

This clonotype was picked up a small number of times. The J gene is TRBJ2-7, the V gene TRBV28, with TRBD2 matching 11 bases. The V gene's germline CDR1 is MDHEN and CDR2 SYDVKM. This CDR3 is built from 18 residues. V was pared by 5 bases and J by 5 bases, with 17 bases of the junction left unmatched. CDR3 amino acids: CASSKTGLIAGGPHEQYF. The CDR3 DNA follows: TGTGCCAGCAGTAAAACAGGCCTAATAGCGGGAGGGCCCCACGAGCAGTACTTC.

This clonotype was counted ten times or more. The rearrangement joins TRBV28 to TRBJ1-5; possibly TRBD1 for D (5 bases). This CDR3 contains 16 residues. Trimming cost V 8 bases and J 0 bases, with 17 bases left between them. Germline CDR1 and CDR2: MDHEN and SYDVKM. CDR3: CASLPGTVYSNQPQHF. The CDR3 DNA reads as TGTGCCAGCTTACCAGGGACGGTGTATAGCAATCAGCCCCAGCATTTT.

The chain couples TRBV6-1 to TRBJ2-5; D is unresolved. Trimming cost V 5 bases and J 5 bases, with 15 bases left between them. The length of the CDR3 is 14 residues. Germline V gives CDR1 MNHNS, CDR2 SASEGT. In DNA form, the CDR3 reads TGTGCCAGCAGTAGAAGCTCCACTGGGGAGACCCAGTACTTC. Encoded protein: CASSRSSTGETQYF.

This clonotype was observed many times. The chain joins TRBV7-6 to TRBJ1-5, with D tentatively TRBD1 (6 bases). Per the germline V gene, CDR1 is SGHVS and CDR2 is FNYEAQ. Trimming cost V 4 bases and J 1 base, with 17 bases left between them. The length of the CDR3 is 17 residues. The CDR3 region has the DNA TGTGCCAGCAGCTCCTTAGTGAGGAGGGGGAGCAATCAGCCCCAGCATTTT. Translation gives CASSSLVRRGSNQPQHF.

This clonotype showed up just a few times. The chain recombines TRBV20-1 with TRBJ1-4; weak D call: TRBD1 (5 bases). Between the trimmed V and J ends, which lost 6 bases and 7 bases, there was a span of 18 bases. Germline loops: CDR1 DFQATT, CDR2 SNEGSKA (reference sequence). This CDR3 comprises 14 residues. In DNA, the CDR3 is TGCAGTGCCACAAGGGCAGGGTCAGGTGAAAAACTGTTTTTT. Translating it yields CSATRAGSGEKLFF.

Of note for this clonotype: A much larger clone lies a single base off, so this may be a read error. The genes are TRBV20-1 and TRBJ2-7; D may correspond to TRBD1 or TRBD2 (5 bases each). V dropped 7 bases and J dropped 2 bases, with 15 bases sitting between them. Germline V gene sequence: CDR1 DFQATT, CDR2 SNEGSKA (reference sequence). The CDR3 is 13 residues long. The CDR3 sequence is CSEQWGKAYEQYF. Written as DNA, the CDR3 is TGCAGTGAGCAATGGGGGAAGGCCTACGAGCAGTACTTC.

This clonotype was picked up a small number of times. The J gene is TRBJ2-7, the V gene TRBV29-1, with D maybe TRBD1 (6 bases). V shed 2 bases and J shed 2 bases, with 13 bases lying between them. Germline V gene lookup returns CDR1 SQVTM and CDR2 ANQGSEA. This CDR3 is built from 14 residues. CDR3 in DNA: TGCAGCGTTGAAACCCCAGCAGGGGCCTACGAGCAGTACTTC. This gives the protein CSVETPAGAYEQYF.

This clonotype was seen at least ten times. The rearrangement joins TRBV20-1 to TRBJ2-1; no clear D. CDR1 DFQATT and CDR2 SNEGSKA come from the germline V gene (reference sequence). The CDR3 totals 12 residues. This chain's CDR3 is CSWGSSYNEQFF. The CDR3 DNA is TGCAGCTGGGGAAGCTCCTACAATGAGCAGTTCTTC.

In this sample, this clonotype turned up many times. The gene calls are TRBV29-1 and TRBJ1-2, with D possibly TRBD1 on 5 matching bases. CDR3 length: 13 amino acids. The germline CDR1 and CDR2 sequences are SQVTM and ANQGSEA. V gave up 0 bases and J gave up 9 bases, with 14 bases separating them. CDR3 residues: CSVEEGGRGSYTF. CDR3 nucleotides: TGCAGCGTTGAAGAGGGTGGTAGGGGAAGCTACACCTTC.

This clonotype appeared many times. Written as DNA, the CDR3 is TGTGCCAGCAGTGGGGGGAGCAGCTTTGACTATGGCTACACCTTC. Its translation: CASSGGSSFDYGYTF. The chain has TRBV2 and TRBJ1-2, with D perhaps matching TRBD1 (5 bases). The germline V gene has CDR1 SNHLY and CDR2 FYNNEI. The CDR3 has 15 residues. Trimming took off 4 bases at V and 3 bases at J, with 15 bases between the two ends.

This chain connects TRBV18 to TRBJ2-5; D is unresolved. V lost 0 bases and J lost 2, with 10 bases in between. Germline V gene lookup returns CDR1 KGHSH and CDR2 LQKENI. This CDR3 has 15 amino acids. This CDR3 reads CASSPPGRAQETQYF. The CDR3 DNA reads TGTGCCAGCTCACCACCCGGTAGAGCTCAAGAGACCCAGTACTTC.

Ten or more counts support this clonotype. The rearrangement links TRBV6-2 or TRBV6-3 to TRBJ1-3, with D possibly TRBD1 on 5 matching bases. The germline V gene encodes CDR1 MNHEY and CDR2 SVGEGT. The CDR3 loop spans 14 amino acids. The V end was cut by 2 bases, the J end by 2 bases, with 7 bases between. CDR3 region: CASSYRGPGNTIYF. The CDR3 DNA sequence: TGTGCCAGCAGTTACCGGGGCCCTGGAAACACCATATATTTT.

The chain has TRBV6-5 and TRBJ2-2; a possible D gene is TRBD1 (5 bases). CDR1 is MNHEY and CDR2 is SVGAGI in the germline V gene. The CDR3 contains 15 residues. Trimming removed 2 bases at V and 6 bases at J, with 13 bases between. CDR3 coding DNA: TGTGCCAGCAGTTACGGGCGGCAAGGGGCCGGGGAGCTGTTTTTT. This codes for CASSYGRQGAGELFF.

This clonotype came up a few times. The chain carries TRBV5-4 and TRBJ2-3; 15 bases map to TRBD2. With V trimmed by 4 bases and J by 5 bases, 5 bases remained unmatched. Germline values: CDR1 SGHNT, CDR2 YYREEE (reference sequence). The CDR3 runs 16 residues. DNA for the CDR3: TGTGCCAGCAGCCAAGGGGGACTAGCGGGAGGAGATACGCAGTATTTT. Its translation: CASSQGGLAGGDTQYF.